The source of this T cell receptor beta chain is a study of liver allograft versus peripheral blood T cells. Across the whole study: T cell receptor repertoires in transplanted livers were compared with those in recipients' peripheral blood. Study-wide results and limits: Liver allograft and peripheral blood T cell receptor repertoires reportedly differed.

Trimming took 4 bases from V and 3 from J; bases not matched to a gene: 2. The CDR3 contains 13 residues. CDR1 and CDR2 (germline): MDHEN, SYDVKM. TCRdb called the reads again in MiXCR, with one record for every CDR3 protein. The data show approximately 3,000 distinct CDR3 sequences, 15% to 20% seen once. This clonotype was picked up a small number of times. Its antigen is not known. The clonotype was recovered from a human patient who had a liver transplant. Some of these T cells may belong to the graft donor. J is TRBJ2-5 and V is TRBV28; the match to TRBD2 covers 7 bases. The CDR3 here is CASSSSGEETQYF. The CDR3 DNA reads as TGTGCCAGCAGTTCTAGCGGTGAAGAGACCCAGTACTTC.